These T cell receptor beta chains were read from a single sample in a study of CD8 T cells in ankylosing spondylitis. TCRdb processed the 5' RACE reads anew with MiXCR; each CDR3 protein has one entry. This table has some 130,000 distinct CDR3 sequences, roughly 6.6% appearing once. The material sequenced was blood, either unsorted or a sorted T cell fraction (not recorded which). The receptors were sampled from a female donor with ankylosing spondylitis or in good health (not recorded which). Each CDR3 is given with its conserved first and last residue. The D gene is left open where the match is weak. Expanded clones get a size class; other rows say once, few or many, or leave the size out.

-	TRBV6-1	many	TRBJ2-7	CASTPRIYEQYF	TGTGCCAGCACCCCCCGGATCTACGAGCAGTACTTC
TRBD1	TRBV20-1	many	TRBJ1-5	CSARLPGGHQPQHF	TGCAGTGCTAGACTACCAGGGGGACATCAGCCCCAGCATTTT
TRBD1	TRBV19	few	TRBJ1-5	CASSKTQGASNQPQHF	TGTGCCAGTAGTAAAACTCAGGGGGCAAGCAATCAGCCCCAGCATTTT
-	TRBV5-1	many	TRBJ2-7	CASRLAHGSYEQYF	TGCGCCAGCAGACTAGCTCACGGGTCCTACGAGCAGTACTTC
TRBD1	TRBV3-1	many	TRBJ2-1	CASSYISRDRDNEQFF	TGTGCCAGCAGCTACATATCCCGGGACAGGGACAATGAGCAGTTCTTC
TRBD1	TRBV7-9	few	TRBJ1-1	CASSLRGGQGTEAFF	TGTGCCAGCAGCTTAAGGGGTGGACAGGGCACTGAAGCTTTCTTT
-	TRBV7-9	-	TRBJ1-5	CASSYGSGDQPQHF	TGTGCCAGCAGCTATGGATCAGGGGATCAGCCCCAGCATTTT
-	TRBV28	many	TRBJ2-1	CASADSSYNEQFF	TGTGCCAGCGCGGACAGCTCCTACAATGAGCAGTTCTTC
-	TRBV20-1	many	TRBJ1-3	CSARAIGAYGSGNTIYF	TGCAGTGCTAGAGCCATCGGGGCTTACGGCTCTGGAAACACCATATATTTT
-	TRBV4-3	many	TRBJ2-1	CASSHQGRNNEQFF	TGCGCCAGCAGCCATCAGGGTAGAAACAATGAGCAGTTCTTC
-	TRBV6-5	many	TRBJ2-3	CASSWAGRGDTQYF	TGTGCCAGCAGTTGGGCGGGTCGGGGAGATACGCAGTATTTT
-	TRBV3-1	many	TRBJ2-3	CASSPGDRATDTQYF	TGTGCCAGCAGCCCTGGGGACCGCGCCACAGATACGCAGTATTTT
-	TRBV5-6	many	TRBJ2-2	CASSLDYLPGELFF	TGTGCCAGCAGCTTGGACTACTTACCCGGGGAGCTGTTTTTT
TRBD1	TRBV12-3/TRBV12-4	few	TRBJ2-5	CASSPLTGGETQYF	TGTGCCAGCAGCCCATTGACAGGGGGGGAGACCCAGTACTTC
-	TRBV9	few	TRBJ2-7	CASSVGGITDEQYF	TGTGCCAGCAGCGTAGGGGGGATTACCGACGAGCAGTACTTC
-	TRBV28	many	TRBJ2-1	CASSLFGTTRFF	TGTGCCAGCAGTTTATTCGGGACAACAAGGTTCTTC
-	TRBV6-1	-	TRBJ2-7	CASSVTASGPYEQYF	TGTGCCAGCAGTGTGACTGCGTCGGGGCCCTACGAGCAGTACTTC
TRBD1	TRBV20-1	many	TRBJ2-7	CSVGQGDSTYEQYF	TGCAGTGTAGGGCAGGGGGATAGCACCTACGAGCAGTACTTC
-	TRBV5-1	many	TRBJ1-1	CASSPGTRNPEAFF	TGCGCCAGCAGCCCCGGGACCCGCAACCCTGAAGCTTTCTTT
TRBD1	TRBV24-1	many	TRBJ2-3	CATSDSGQPRSDTQYF	TGTGCCACCAGTGATTCGGGACAGCCCAGGTCAGATACGCAGTATTTT
-	TRBV5-1	many	TRBJ2-1	CASSLSSSYNEQFF	TGCGCCAGCAGCTTAAGCAGTTCCTACAATGAGCAGTTCTTC
-	TRBV12-3/TRBV12-4	few	TRBJ2-3	CASSSQLDTQYF	TGTGCCAGCAGTTCCCAGTTGGATACGCAGTATTTT
TRBD1	TRBV6-1	many	TRBJ2-1	CASRVTGANNEQFF	TGTGCCAGCAGGGTCACAGGGGCAAACAATGAGCAGTTCTTC
-	TRBV5-1	many	TRBJ2-1	CASSLSSVYNEQFF	TGCGCCAGCAGCTTATCTTCTGTCTACAATGAGCAGTTCTTC
TRBD2	TRBV3-1	once	TRBJ2-6	CARSSPVQRGFSGANVLTF	TGTGCCCGCAGCTCTCCCGTGCAGCGGGGTTTCTCTGGGGCCAACGTCCTGACTTTC
-	TRBV12-3/TRBV12-4	few	TRBJ2-7	CASSFGGSDEQYF	TGTGCCAGCAGTTTTGGAGGGTCCGACGAGCAGTACTTC
-	TRBV7-2	few	TRBJ2-1	CASSFNGGRYNEQFF	TGTGCCAGCAGCTTTAACGGGGGGCGGTACAATGAGCAGTTCTTC
-	TRBV20-1	many	TRBJ2-1	CSARDFATHTYNEQFF	TGCAGTGCTAGAGATTTTGCGACACACACCTACAATGAGCAGTTCTTC
-	TRBV12-3/TRBV12-4	many	TRBJ1-2	CASSQGPQLYGYTF	TGTGCCAGCTCACAAGGGCCCCAACTCTATGGCTACACCTTC
-	TRBV18	many	TRBJ1-1	CASSPRTVNTEAFF	TGTGCCAGCTCACCACGTACCGTGAACACTGAAGCTTTCTTT
-	TRBV5-1	many	TRBJ2-7	CASSLAANPTYEQYF	TGCGCCAGCAGCTTGGCGGCTAACCCAACCTACGAGCAGTACTTC
-	TRBV6-5	many	TRBJ2-3	CASSYSEGTDTQYF	TGTGCCAGCAGTTACTCGGAAGGGACAGATACGCAGTATTTT
-	TRBV2	many	TRBJ1-1	CASNSGLLDTEAFF	TGTGCCAGCAATTCGGGACTACTGGACACTGAAGCTTTCTTT
-	TRBV7-9	many	TRBJ1-4	CASSPIGETTNEKLFF	TGTGCCAGCAGCCCCATAGGGGAAACAACTAATGAAAAACTGTTTTTT
-	TRBV5-5	many	TRBJ2-7	CASSLESGLPYEQYF	TGTGCCAGCAGCTTGGAATCTGGGCTCCCCTACGAGCAGTACTTC
TRBD1	TRBV12-3/TRBV12-4	many	TRBJ2-1	CASSFDREYPSYNEQFF	TGTGCCAGCAGTTTTGACAGGGAATACCCATCCTACAATGAGCAGTTCTTC
-	TRBV25-1	many	TRBJ1-2	CTSSEWGGSGYTF	TGTACCAGCAGTGAATGGGGGGGCTCTGGCTACACCTTC